This entry features one T cell receptor (beta chain) sequence. What it recognizes is unknown. The data are from a study of T cell responses to AZD1222 COVID-19 vaccine. General observations from the study: Repertoires were sampled only after the peak T cell response. Spike-wide vaccine-associated CD4 TCRs dominated at 160-218 and 743-854. Donors were chiefly white British, with a greater number of females, and clonal diversity was perhaps underestimated. The reported proportion of spike-specific TCRs targeting unmutated variant regions was nearly half.

Profiling relied on immunoSEQ multiplex PCR, and the TCRdb table lists in-frame clones only, not all of them. There are 75,000 to 90,000 clones in the sample; 70% to 90% occur only once, and 9.5% to 13% lies in the top ten. This specimen consisted of peripheral blood, obtained 28 days after the second AZD1222 dose. The receptor was isolated from an adult who received the AZD1222 COVID-19 vaccine.

CDR3 nucleotide sequence: TGTGCCAGCAGCCTTGACAGGGAATTCGGTGGCTACACCTTC. It specifies CASSLDREFGGYTF. The chain uses TRBV6-5 and TRBJ1-2; 7 bases are shared with TRBD1. This CDR3 spans 14 amino acids. Per germline, CDR1 MNHEY and CDR2 SVGAGI. J gave up 7 bases and V 6 bases, and 11 bases lay outside the gene matches.